Below, 5 T cell receptor beta chains from the same sample are listed, as sequenced in a study of blood T cell repertoires in COVID-19. Profiled with immunoSEQ multiplex PCR; TCRdb holds only in-frame clones, not every one. The sample lists roughly 180,000 clones; 81% were seen once. Sequenced material: PBMCs or T cells enriched from blood (not recorded which). These receptors originate from a woman aged 40-49 years with acute COVID-19.

This clone has a handful of counts. V usage is TRBV6-1 and J usage is TRBJ2-5; D is unclear. From germline, CDR1 is MNHNS and CDR2 SASEGT. CDR3 length equals 14 residues. The V gene lost 2 bases and the J gene lost 2 bases, with 9 bases spanning the gap. CDR3 DNA sequence: TGTGCCAGCAGTGAATTTGGGCCACAAGAGACCCAGTACTTC. Amino acids: CASSEFGPQETQYF.

J is TRBJ2-7 and V is TRBV7-9; 7 nucleotides align to TRBD2. After removal of 0 bases from V and 1 base from J, the junction contained 0 bases not matched to a gene. Germline CDR1 SEHNR, CDR2 FQNEAQ (reference sequence). CDR3 length equals 14 residues. CDR3 region: CASSLAGGSYEQYF. DNA for the CDR3: TGTGCCAGCAGCTTAGCGGGGGGGTCCTACGAGCAGTACTTC. Together with reference TRBV7-9 and TRBJ2-7, the CDR3 gives the full variable domain: DTGVSQNPRHKITKRGQNVTFRCDPISEHNRLYWYRQTLGQGPEFLTYFQNEAQLEKSRLLSDRFSAERPKGSFSTLEIQRTEQGDSAMYLCASSLAGGSYEQYFGPGTRLTVT.

CDR3 loop: CASTNRVLEETQYF. The CDR3, as DNA: TGTGCCAGCACAAATCGAGTCCTGGAAGAGACCCAGTACTTC. The V gene is TRBV7-9, the J gene TRBJ2-5; no firm D call. Germline lookup yields CDR1 SEHNR and CDR2 FQNEAQ (reference sequence). This CDR3 comprises 14 residues. Trimming removed 7 bases from V and 3 bases from J, with 15 bases in between.

V usage is TRBV5-1 and J usage is TRBJ2-1, with TRBD2 matching over 14 bases. Germline loops: CDR1 SGHRS, CDR2 YFSETQ. The CDR3 spans 14 residues. The trim removed 3 bases at V and 10 bases at J, leaving 3 bases unmatched. The CDR3 coding sequence is TGCGCCAGCAGCTCGGGACTAGCGGGAGAGGAGCAGTTCTTC. It is translated as CASSSGLAGEEQFF. Full variable domain (outside the CDR3, taken from reference TRBV5-1 and TRBJ2-1): KAGVTQTPRYLIKTRGQQVTLSCSPISGHRSVSWYQQTPGQGLQFLFEYFSETQRNKGNFPGRFSGRQFSNSRSEMNVSTLELGDSALYLCASSSGLAGEEQFFGPGTRLTVL.

This clone showed up just a few times. J is TRBJ1-1 and V is TRBV24-1; TRBD1 agrees at 8 bases. J lost 1 base, V lost 3 bases, and 3 bases had no gene match. The CDR3 sequence is 15 residues long. Looked up from germline, CDR1 is KGHDR and CDR2 is SFDVKD. The CDR3 nucleotides read TGTGCCACCAGTGATACCACAGGGGGGAACACTGAAGCTTTCTTT. Translated: CATSDTTGGNTEAFF.